Below are 15 T cell receptor beta chains sequenced from a single sample in a study of cytomegalovirus exposure and HLA in healthy donors. The PCR made use of 60 Vbeta and 13 Jbeta primers. Generated by immunoSEQ multiplex PCR, the TCRdb table keeps only in-frame clones and is missing some. The sample gives more than 140,000 clones, 55% to 70% of which show up once; around 3% is in the top ten. The sequenced material came from PBMCs. The receptors were sampled from a woman in her 30s in good health and CMV-seropositive.

The chain uses TRBV5-1 and TRBJ1-1; 7 bases are shared with TRBD1. Germline V lookup: CDR1 SGHRS, CDR2 YFSETQ. Trimming took 2 bases from V and 1 from J; bases not matched to a gene: 2. The CDR3 spans 14 residues. CDR3 bases: TGCGCCAGCAGCTTCGACAGGGCGAACACTGAAGCTTTCTTT. The encoded protein is CASSFDRANTEAFF.

This chain links TRBV30 with TRBJ2-3; a weak D match, TRBD2 (7 bases). In germline, CDR1 is GTSNPN, CDR2 SVGIG (reference sequence). The CDR3 totals 16 residues. V lost 5 bases to trimming and J lost 3 bases, with 21 bases between them. For the CDR3, the DNA is TGTGCCTGGTTGGCGGGGGCGGGACCGGGGACAGATACGCAGTATTTT. Amino acids: CAWLAGAGPGTDTQYF.

This chain uses TRBV6-1 with TRBJ2-3; D ambiguous. Trimming left V 7 bases short and J 0 bases short, with 14 bases between. Germline CDR1 reads MNHNS; CDR2 reads SASEGT. This CDR3 has 15 amino acids. This CDR3 is CASTPWASSTDTQYF. The CDR3 DNA follows: TGTGCCAGCACCCCATGGGCTTCTAGCACAGATACGCAGTATTTT.

This chain joins TRBV28 and TRBJ1-4; D ambiguous. The CDR3 consists of 15 residues. Per germline, CDR1 MDHEN and CDR2 SYDVKM. Trimming pared 5 bases from V and 0 bases from J, leaving 10 bases between. The CDR3 sequence is CASSPPGSTNEKLFF. In DNA form, the CDR3 reads TGTGCCAGCAGTCCCCCCGGGTCAACTAATGAAAAACTGTTTTTT.

CDR3 DNA: TGTGCCAGCAGCCCCCGACAGGCCTCACACAATGAGCAGTTCTTC. It specifies CASSPRQASHNEQFF. This chain uses TRBV7-9 with TRBJ2-1; D might be TRBD1 (6 bases). Per germline, CDR1 SEHNR and CDR2 FQNEAQ (reference sequence). The CDR3 length is 15 residues. V was shortened by 5 bases and J by 5 bases, with 16 bases between the two germline ends.

Comments on this clone: A read error may produce the germline difference seen at one junction end. The V gene is TRBV27, the J gene TRBJ2-3; TRBD1 matches 8 bases. Germline-derived CDR1 and CDR2 are MNHEY and SMNVEV (reference sequence). CDR3 length: 15 amino acids. The CDR3 DNA is TGTGCCAGCAGTATTTGGACAGGGAGCACAGATATGCAGTATTTT. It codes for CASSIWTGSTDMQYF.

This chain links TRBV15 with TRBJ2-7; D perhaps matches TRBD2 (6 bases). The V and J ends lost 1 base and 0 bases respectively, with 13 bases between them. Germline loops: CDR1 LNHNV, CDR2 YYDKDF (reference sequence). CDR3 length: 16 residues. The DNA for the CDR3 is TGTGCCACCAGCAGAGGGGGAACAGCGGGCTCCTACGAGCAGTACTTC. It encodes CATSRGGTAGSYEQYF. Full variable domain (missing parts from reference TRBV15 and TRBJ2-7): DAMVIQNPRYQVTQFGKPVTLSCSQTLNHNVMYWYQQKSSQAPKLLFHYYDKDFNNEADTPDNFQSRRPNTSFCFLDIRSPGLGDTAMYLCATSRGGTAGSYEQYFGPGTRLTVT.

This clone was seen only a few times. The rearrangement uses TRBV2 and TRBJ1-4; 9 bases match TRBD1. Trimming removed 5 bases from V and 6 bases from J; junction bases left unmatched: 4. The germline CDR1 and CDR2 sequences are SNHLY and FYNNEI. There are 14 residues in the CDR3. CDR3 sequence (DNA): TGTGCCAGCAGTCGACAGGGGGAGGATGAAAAACTGTTTTTT. It codes for CASSRQGEDEKLFF.

This chain links TRBV5-1 with TRBJ1-1; 11 bases are a match to TRBD1. Germline CDR1 and CDR2: SGHRS and YFSETQ. The CDR3 is made up of 16 amino acids. The ends lost 0 bases at V and 4 bases at J; junction bases unmatched: 5. CDR3 nucleotide sequence: TGCGCCAGCAGCTTGGGATACGGGACAGGGGGCACTGAAGCTTTCTTT. Translating it yields CASSLGYGTGGTEAFF.

This rearrangement joins TRBV30 to TRBJ2-3; 12 nucleotides agree with TRBD2. This CDR3 has 17 amino acids. The germline V gene encodes CDR1 GTSNPN and CDR2 SVGIG (reference sequence). The junction had 11 bases not matched to a gene; V was cut back by 0 bases and J by 7 bases. CDR3 in DNA: TGTGCCTGGAGTGTCACTCGACTAGCGGGGGTCACTAATACGCAGTATTTT. Translated, it gives CAWSVTRLAGVTNTQYF.

This chain connects TRBV6-6 to TRBJ2-7; the match to TRBD1 covers 7 bases. This CDR3 has 14 amino acids. The V gene end was trimmed by 5 bases and the J gene end by 2 bases; junction bases not matched to a gene: 6. Germline CDR1 is MNHNY and CDR2 is SVGAGI (reference sequence). DNA of the CDR3: TGTGCCAGCAGTCCCGGGACAGAGCCCTACGAGCAGTACTTC. Protein: CASSPGTEPYEQYF.

V is TRBV7-8 and J is TRBJ2-1; 8 bases align to TRBD2. Per the germline V gene, CDR1 is SGHVS and CDR2 is FQNEAQ. This CDR3 is built from 14 residues. Unmatched junction bases numbered 6, after V lost 8 bases and J lost 3 bases. CDR3 amino acids: CASAVSGIYNEQFF. Here the CDR3 DNA reads TGTGCCAGCGCCGTTAGCGGGATCTACAATGAGCAGTTCTTC.

This clone was seen a handful of times. This chain uses TRBV14 with TRBJ2-7, with a possible D match to TRBD2 (6 bases). Germline CDR1 and CDR2: SGHDN and FVKESK. V was pared by 4 bases and J by 9 bases, with 10 bases between. The CDR3 is 11 residues long. CDR3 sequence reads: CASSPGLGQYF. The DNA for the CDR3 is TGTGCCAGCAGCCCGGGACTTGGGCAGTACTTC.

The V call is TRBV2, the J call TRBJ2-7; no firm D call. The CDR3 runs 15 residues. In germline, CDR1 is SNHLY, CDR2 FYNNEI. V was clipped by 7 bases and J by 3 bases, with 19 bases between them. Written as DNA, the CDR3 is TGTGCCAGCAAATTTCCCTTGCCGAGATACTACGAGCAGTACTTC. This codes for CASKFPLPRYYEQYF. Supplemented by reference TRBV2 and TRBJ2-7, the full variable domain reads EPEVTQTPSHQVTQMGQEVILRCVPISNHLYFYWYRQILGQKVEFLVSFYNNEISEKSEIFDDQFSVERPDGSNFTLKIRSTKLEDSAMYFCASKFPLPRYYEQYFGPGTRLTVT.

The chain carries TRBV28 and TRBJ1-2; D uncertain. Trimming took 3 bases from V and 8 from J, leaving 7 bases between them. The CDR3 has 11 residues. Germline CDR1 MDHEN, CDR2 SYDVKM. In DNA, the CDR3 is TGTGCCAGCAGTTTTGGGGAGGGCTACACCTTC. This gives the protein CASSFGEGYTF.